Shown below are 12 T cell receptor beta chains from a single sample sequenced in a study of cytomegalovirus exposure and HLA in healthy donors. Generated by immunoSEQ multiplex PCR, the TCRdb table keeps only in-frame clones and is missing some. The table records about 360,000 clones, 86% of them present only once. The sequenced material came from PBMCs. These receptors were taken from a woman between 18 and 29 years old in good health and CMV-seronegative.

The V call is TRBV4-2, the J call TRBJ1-1; 7 nucleotides align to TRBD1. V lost 4 bases, J lost 1 base, and 6 bases stayed unmatched. The CDR3 sequence is 15 residues long. The V gene's germline CDR1 is LGHNA and CDR2 YNFKEQ. The CDR3 bases are TGTGCCAGCAGCCCAGGGGACAGCGAGAACACTGAAGCTTTCTTT. Translating it yields CASSPGDSENTEAFF.

The chain couples TRBV29-1 to TRBJ2-1; 13 bases map to TRBD2. V dropped 8 bases and J dropped 7; count of bases not matched to a gene: 5. CDR1 is SQVTM and CDR2 is ANQGSEA in the germline V gene. CDR3 length: 13 residues. CDR3 nucleotide sequence: TGCAGCTTGGGACTAGCGGGAAGAAATGAGCAGTTCTTC. Residues: CSLGLAGRNEQFF.

V and J are TRBV28 and TRBJ2-7; D gene unclear. V dropped 6 bases and J dropped 6 bases, with 15 bases sitting between them. This CDR3 comprises 13 residues. Germline CDR1 and CDR2: MDHEN and SYDVKM. As DNA, the CDR3 is TGTGCCAGCAGCCTCCTAGGTCCTAGCGAGCAGTACTTC. Encoded protein: CASSLLGPSEQYF.

The rearrangement uses TRBV28 and TRBJ1-1, with D hard to call. V gave up 4 bases and J gave up 7 bases, with 10 bases separating them. CDR3 size: 12 residues. From germline, CDR1 is MDHEN and CDR2 SYDVKM. CDR3 DNA: TGTGCCAGCAGTTCCACCCGGGATGAAGCTTTCTTT. Its protein product is CASSSTRDEAFF.

This clone appeared once. The chain has TRBV6-1 and TRBJ1-5; the D gene is possibly TRBD1 (6 bases). The CDR3 has 15 residues. Trimming shortened V by 10 bases and J by 5 bases, and 21 bases separated the two germline ends. Germline V gives CDR1 MNHNS, CDR2 SASEGT. The CDR3 DNA reads TGTGCCACCACCAAAACAGGGATGATGCATCAGCCCCAGCATTTT. Protein sequence: CATTKTGMMHQPQHF.

V is TRBV9 and J is TRBJ2-1, with 12 bases identical to TRBD2. There are 16 residues in the CDR3. V lost 3 bases and J lost 3; bases outside the gene matches: 4. Germline CDR1 SGDLS, CDR2 YYNGEE. CDR3 protein: CASSAGLAGFYNEQFF. CDR3 DNA: TGTGCCAGCAGCGCTGGACTAGCGGGATTCTACAATGAGCAGTTCTTC.

This chain joins TRBV6-5 and TRBJ2-2, with 7 bases that match TRBD2. CDR1 and CDR2 from the germline V gene are MNHEY and SVGAGI. The CDR3 loop spans 16 amino acids. Trimming removed 0 bases from V and 7 bases from J; junction bases left unmatched: 8. CDR3 sequence: CASSYSSGNYHGELFF. The CDR3 nucleotides are TGTGCCAGCAGTTACTCGAGCGGGAACTACCACGGGGAGCTGTTTTTT.

V usage is TRBV10-3 and J usage is TRBJ1-5; no clear D gene. Germline values: CDR1 ENHRY, CDR2 SYGVKD. V was cut by 10 bases and J by 4 bases, with 17 bases left in between. This CDR3 has 14 amino acids. The CDR3: CATRMSGLNQPQHF. CDR3 nucleotide sequence: TGTGCCACACGGATGTCTGGACTTAATCAGCCCCAGCATTTT.

This clone showed up just once. J is TRBJ2-7 and V is TRBV15, with a weak D call TRBD1 (5 bases). Trimming removed 2 bases from V and 6 bases from J, with 11 bases in between. The CDR3 runs to 13 residues. Germline lookup yields CDR1 LNHNV and CDR2 YYDKDF (reference sequence). This CDR3 is CATSRRLGLEQYF. For the CDR3, the DNA is TGTGCCACCAGCAGAAGGTTGGGGCTCGAGCAGTACTTC.

This clone appeared a single time. This specimen includes other DNA sequences encoding the same CDR3. The V call is TRBV11-2, the J call TRBJ2-1, with a possible D match to TRBD1 (5 bases). CDR1 is SGHAT and CDR2 is FQNNGV in the germline V gene. This CDR3 is built from 10 residues. Trimming shortened V by 5 bases and J by 10 bases, and 6 bases separated the two germline ends. CDR3 loop: CASSAGEQFF. The CDR3 DNA reads as TGTGCCAGCAGCGCAGGGGAGCAGTTCTTC. The whole variable domain, filled in from reference TRBV11-2 and TRBJ2-1, reads EAGVAQSPRYKIIEKRQSVAFWCNPISGHATLYWYQQILGQGPKLLIQFQNNGVVDDSQLPKDRFSAERLKGVDSTLKIQPAKLEDSAVYLCASSAGEQFFGPGTRLTVL.

This clone turned up a few times. The V and J genes are TRBV2 and TRBJ1-5, with a tentative D call TRBD1 (6 bases). Germline V gene data show CDR1 as SNHLY and CDR2 as FYNNEI. This CDR3 contains 14 residues. V lost 6 bases to trimming and J lost 6 bases, with 15 bases between them. CDR3 in DNA: TGTGCCAGCAGGAGAGGACAGTTTTTTCAGCCCCAGCATTTT. Amino acid sequence: CASRRGQFFQPQHF.

The rearrangement joins TRBV6-1 to TRBJ2-2, with 7 nucleotides matching TRBD1. This CDR3 spans 13 amino acids. CDR1 is MNHNS and CDR2 is SASEGT in the germline V gene. V dropped 6 bases and J dropped 8; count of bases not matched to a gene: 6. The CDR3 region has the DNA TGTGCCAGCAGCGTCGACAGGGCTGGGGAGCTGTTTTTT. Translated, it gives CASSVDRAGELFF.